The entry below gives a single T cell receptor beta chain sequence along with its context. Its antigen remains unidentified. Those who donated were healthy HIV-negative adults, with no recent acute infections or vaccinations reported. Every contributor of samples was a Caucasian grown-up residing in Nashville, Tennessee. This record belongs to a study of shared clonotypes between healthy human individuals. Study findings and constraints: Since donors were few, the genetic and exposure-history diversity represented was limited. Rarefaction gave evidence that sorted-subset sequencing remained incomplete despite large depth.

The CDR3 is 11 residues long. Germline V CDR1 and CDR2: SGHVS, FQNEAQ. Deletions cut 11 bases from V and 4 bases from J, with 10 bases between. Here immunoSEQ multiplex PCR was the method, and the copy in TCRdb shows in-frame clones only, minus some. The sample yields some 2,000,000 clones, roughly 95% seen once. The chain combines TRBV7-8 with TRBJ2-3; no firm D call. The receptor was isolated from a young man in good health. Sequencing input: naive CD4+ T cells sorted from blood. The subset here: CD45RA+ positively selected. In DNA, the CDR3 is TGTGCCTCGGCGGCGGCAGATACGCAGTATTTT. The encoded protein is CASAAADTQYF. Full variable domain (missing parts from reference TRBV7-8 and TRBJ2-3): GAGVSQSPRYKVAKRGQDVALRCDPISGHVSLFWYQQALGQGPEFLTYFQNEAQLDKSGLPSDRFFAERPEGSVSTLKIQRTQQEDSAVYLCASAAADTQYFGPGTRLTVL.